These T cell receptor beta chains were read from a single sample in a study of CD8 T cells in ankylosing spondylitis. TCRdb reprocessed the 5' RACE reads with MiXCR, giving one entry per CDR3 protein. Of about 240,000 distinct CDR3 sequences detected, roughly 10% appear once; the ten largest clones hold under 8%. Sample: blood, either unsorted or a sorted T cell fraction (not recorded which). Receptors originate from a male donor with ankylosing spondylitis or in good health (not recorded which). Both conserved end residues are part of each CDR3. The size of a clone is reported for some rows only, either as once, few or many, or as a class for expanded clones.

many,TRBV7-9,TRBJ1-1,CASSLDGGGTTEAFF
many,TRBV6-1,TRBJ2-1,CASSEDDSYNEQFF
few,TRBV7-6,TRBJ2-7,CASSPGFVREQYF
-,TRBV5-1,TRBJ2-1,CASSLVQGTHNEQFF
many,TRBV20-1,TRBJ2-7,CSALAGVSYEQYF
-,TRBV7-3,TRBJ2-1,CASSLLGGVDEQFF
many,TRBV12-3/TRBV12-4,TRBJ2-2,CASTPTGTNTGELFF
-,TRBV18,TRBJ1-4,CASSPGPDRSEKLFF
many,TRBV29-1,TRBJ2-1,CSVGQAYNEQFF
medium-sized,TRBV10-3,TRBJ2-1,CAISGLAWDEQFF
many,TRBV7-9,TRBJ2-1,CASSLPVFNEQFF
-,TRBV12-3/TRBV12-4,TRBJ1-3,CANSLRTFTSGNTIYF
many,TRBV12-3/TRBV12-4,TRBJ1-1,CASSLGPDTEAFF